The clone carrying this TCR beta chain showed up just once. Its antigen is still unknown. This table comes from immunoSEQ multiplex PCR, and its TCRdb copy is limited to in-frame clones, with some not included. There are approximately 70,000 clones in the sample; 94% occur only once, and 3.2% lies in the top ten. The source of the sample is a study of cytomegalovirus exposure and HLA in healthy donors. Points from the study as a whole: Most TCR sequences showed up rarely, but some public TCRs showed up in many donors. Cytomegalovirus association was listed for 150 or so TCR beta chains. A classifier reportedly called cytomegalovirus status with high sensitivity and specificity.

The receptor was derived from a woman aged 18-30 years in good health and CMV-seropositive. The sequenced sample was PBMCs.

In DNA form, the CDR3 reads TGCGCCAGCAGCTTACAAACTAGAGGTAGCACAGATACGCAGTATTTT. Translated, it gives CASSLQTRGSTDTQYF. The V gene is TRBV5-1, the J gene TRBJ2-3; D perhaps matches TRBD2 (5 bases). The CDR3 spans 16 residues. Trimming left V 2 bases short and J 0 bases short, with 13 bases between. Germline V gene sequence: CDR1 SGHRS, CDR2 YFSETQ.